Given below is one TCR beta chain in context. Germline V gives CDR1 SNHLY, CDR2 FYNNEI. This CDR3 spans 12 amino acids. V was clipped by 6 bases and J by 3 bases, with 8 bases between them. The data belong to a study of blood T cell repertoires in COVID-19. In the study overall: Acute and convalescent COVID-19 samples came from the United States, Italy and Spain.

In the study's own analysis: How many nucleated cells were present was estimated from reference gene primer amplification. TCRdb's table, derived via immunoSEQ multiplex PCR, lists solely in-frame clones and lacks some. The V and J calls and the clone size are those of that table, but D and trimming were determined from the DNA. The sample includes about 310,000 clones, around nine tenths seen only once; the top ten take 1%. The V and J genes are TRBV2 and TRBJ1-2, with TRBD1 as a possible D gene (5 bases). The specimen sequenced was peripheral blood. This clonotype was sampled from a man aged 50 to 60 with active or convalescent COVID-19. The CDR3 region has the DNA TGTGCCAGCAGACAGGATCACTATGGCTACACCTTC. Translated, it gives CASRQDHYGYTF.